This TCR beta chain was recovered during a study of blood T cell repertoires in COVID-19. Study information: T cells, B-cell-depleted T cells, or PBMCs provided the cDNA or gDNA that served as material.

The CDR3 runs to 13 residues. Per the germline V gene, CDR1 is MDHEN and CDR2 is SYDVKM. V was shortened by 5 bases and J by 3 bases, with 10 bases between the two germline ends. Enrollment of patients from Seattle took place during active infection, with longitudinal follow-up. Original handling: For nucleated cells, counts were estimated from reference gene primer amplification. Produced via immunoSEQ multiplex PCR; TCRdb's table is partial and in-frame only. Clone size and the V and J calls come from that table; the DNA yielded D and trimming. This repertoire shows about 260,000 clones, approximately 91% found once; its top ten account for approximately 2.6%.

The sequence derives from a person aged 18-29 years with COVID-19, enrolled during active disease. Sequencing was carried out using peripheral blood. The chain links TRBV28 to TRBJ1-1; unclear D gene. CDR3: CASSTPGHTEAFF. As DNA, the CDR3 is TGTGCCAGCAGTACTCCCGGTCACACTGAAGCTTTCTTT.